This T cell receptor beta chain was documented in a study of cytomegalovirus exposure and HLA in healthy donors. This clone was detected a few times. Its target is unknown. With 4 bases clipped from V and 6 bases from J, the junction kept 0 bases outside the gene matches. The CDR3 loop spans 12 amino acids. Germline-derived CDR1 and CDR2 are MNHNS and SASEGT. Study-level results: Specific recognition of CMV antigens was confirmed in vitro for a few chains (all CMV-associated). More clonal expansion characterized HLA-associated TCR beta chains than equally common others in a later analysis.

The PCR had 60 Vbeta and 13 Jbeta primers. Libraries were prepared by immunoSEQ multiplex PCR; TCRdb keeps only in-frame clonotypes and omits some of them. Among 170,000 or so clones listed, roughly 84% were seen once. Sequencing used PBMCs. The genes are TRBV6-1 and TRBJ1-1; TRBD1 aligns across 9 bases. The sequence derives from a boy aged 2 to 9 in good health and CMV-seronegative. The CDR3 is CASSGDRAEAFF. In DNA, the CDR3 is TGTGCCAGCAGTGGGGACAGGGCTGAAGCTTTCTTT.